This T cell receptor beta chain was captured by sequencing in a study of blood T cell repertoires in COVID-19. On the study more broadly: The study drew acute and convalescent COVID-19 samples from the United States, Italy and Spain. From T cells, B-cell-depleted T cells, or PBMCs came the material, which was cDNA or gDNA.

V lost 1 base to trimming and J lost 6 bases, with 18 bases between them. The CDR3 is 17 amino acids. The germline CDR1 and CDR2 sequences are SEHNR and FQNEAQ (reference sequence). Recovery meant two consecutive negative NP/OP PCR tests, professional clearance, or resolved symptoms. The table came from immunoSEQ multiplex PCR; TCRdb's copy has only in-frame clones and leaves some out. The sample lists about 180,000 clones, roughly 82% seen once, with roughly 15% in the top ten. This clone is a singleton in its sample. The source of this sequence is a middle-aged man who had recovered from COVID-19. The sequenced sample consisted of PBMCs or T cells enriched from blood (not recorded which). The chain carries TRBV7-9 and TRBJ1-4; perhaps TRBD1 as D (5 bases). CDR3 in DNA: TGTGCCAGCAGCTTAGGGCGCGGGGCAAAGGAGGATGAAAAACTGTTTTTT. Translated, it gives CASSLGRGAKEDEKLFF.